The rows below give T cell receptor beta chains drawn from one sample of a study of blood T cell repertoires in COVID-19. Method: immunoSEQ multiplex PCR; TCRdb's copy keeps in-frame clones and lacks some. The sample includes roughly 180,000 clones, less than 90% of them seen just once. The sequenced sample consisted of peripheral blood. The receptors originated from an older man with active or convalescent COVID-19. Both conserved end residues are part of each CDR3. A D gene is named only where the DNA matches it firmly. Size values are once, few and many counts, or a class for expanded clones, and some rows have none.

14	.	.	TRBJ2-7	TRBV11-2	CASSLEDYSYEQYF	TGTGCCAGCAGCTTAGAGGACTACTCCTACGAGCAGTACTTC
14	TRBD1	.	TRBJ1-1	TRBV27	CASSFRQGGTEAFF	TGTGCCAGCAGTTTTCGACAGGGAGGAACTGAAGCTTTCTTT
16	TRBD1	.	TRBJ1-6	TRBV28	CASSRSTGWGGSPLHF	TGTGCCAGCAGTCGATCGACAGGGTGGGGAGGATCACCCCTCCACTTT
15	TRBD1	once	TRBJ1-1	TRBV5-6	CASSRGQGMNTEAFF	TGTGCCAGCAGCCGTGGACAGGGCATGAACACTGAAGCTTTCTTT
17	TRBD2	.	TRBJ2-3	TRBV28	CASSSPGTTSSTDTQYF	TGTGCCAGCAGTTCACCCGGGACTACTTCTAGCACAGATACGCAGTATTTT
16	.	.	TRBJ2-2	TRBV4-3	CASSQDEVRNTGELFF	TGCGCCAGCAGCCAAGATGAGGTTCGGAACACCGGGGAGCTGTTTTTT
14	TRBD1	.	TRBJ2-2	TRBV25-1	CASKGQGATGELFF	TGTGCCAGCAAGGGACAGGGGGCCACCGGGGAGCTGTTTTTT
14	.	.	TRBJ1-5	TRBV4-3	CASSRGVGNQPQHF	TGCGCCAGCAGCCGAGGAGTGGGCAATCAGCCCCAGCATTTT
14	.	.	TRBJ1-1	TRBV2	CASSEGLSYTEAFF	TGTGCCAGCAGTGAGGGCCTATCCTACACTGAAGCTTTCTTT
16	TRBD1	.	TRBJ2-3	TRBV2	CASSEGTGLLTDTQYF	TGTGCCAGCAGTGAAGGGACAGGCCTCCTCACAGATACGCAGTATTTT
14	.	.	TRBJ2-3	TRBV21-1	CASTRQGWINTQYF	TGTGCCAGCACCCGACAGGGATGGATAAATACGCAGTATTTT
14	.	.	TRBJ2-1	TRBV15	CATSNDMSYNEQFF	TGTGCCACCAGCAACGACATGTCCTACAATGAGCAGTTCTTC
19	TRBD2	.	TRBJ2-1	TRBV7-9	CASSLGPPGLATSYNEQFF	TGTGCCAGCAGCTTAGGGCCCCCGGGACTAGCAACCTCCTACAATGAGCAGTTCTTC
15	TRBD2	few	TRBJ2-7	TRBV5-1	CASKFRAGESSEQYF	TGCGCCAGCAAATTCCGGGCGGGAGAATCGTCGGAGCAGTACTTC
16	TRBD2	.	TRBJ2-1	TRBV5-1	CASSLSGGGPVHEQFF	TGCGCCAGCAGCTTGTCTGGGGGAGGGCCTGTACATGAGCAGTTCTTC
17	TRBD2	few	TRBJ2-5	TRBV6-2/TRBV6-3	CASSTIFNGGTQETQYF	TGTGCCAGCAGTACTATCTTTAACGGGGGGACCCAAGAGACCCAGTACTTC
15	TRBD1	.	TRBJ2-1	TRBV5-1	CASSFRDRAVDEQFF	TGCGCCAGCAGCTTCCGGGACAGGGCCGTGGATGAGCAGTTCTTC
16	TRBD1	.	TRBJ2-3	TRBV7-9	CASTRSTGGSTDTQYF	TGTGCCAGCACCCGTTCGACAGGGGGCTCCACAGATACGCAGTATTTT
15	.	.	TRBJ2-7	TRBV27	CASSSTGSISYEQYF	TGTGCCAGCAGTTCCACAGGTTCCATCTCCTACGAGCAGTACTTC
14	.	.	TRBJ2-7	TRBV5-1	CASSLSGNRNEQYF	TGCGCCAGCAGCTTATCAGGGAACCGGAACGAGCAGTACTTC
17	TRBD2	.	TRBJ2-5	TRBV6-1	CASSESLYGGAQETQYF	TGTGCCAGCAGTGAAAGTTTGTACGGGGGGGCCCAAGAGACCCAGTACTTC
16	TRBD1	.	TRBJ2-3	TRBV7-2	CASSMGTGLSTDTQYF	TGTGCCAGCAGCATGGGGACAGGTCTAAGCACAGATACGCAGTATTTT
14	.	.	TRBJ1-1	TRBV7-2	CASSLGQRNTEAFF	TGTGCCAGCAGCTTAGGACAGCGGAACACTGAAGCTTTCTTT
15	TRBD1	.	TRBJ2-2	TRBV6-5	CASSAIDRAPGELFF	TGTGCCAGCAGCGCGATAGACAGGGCGCCCGGGGAGCTGTTTTTT
16	TRBD1	.	TRBJ1-1	TRBV5-1	CASSGTTGTGGTEAFF	TGCGCCAGCAGCGGAACGACCGGGACAGGGGGTACTGAAGCTTTCTTT
16	.	few	TRBJ1-2	TRBV28	CASSPKGARTKYGYTF	TGTGCCAGCAGTCCGAAGGGAGCGAGAACAAAGTATGGCTACACCTTC
14	.	.	TRBJ1-6	TRBV6-5	CASSYSTRNSPLHF	TGTGCCAGCAGTTACTCGACGAGGAATTCACCCCTCCACTTT
20	TRBD2	.	TRBJ2-2	TRBV6-2/TRBV6-3	CASSFTRLAGGPRDTGELFF	TGTGCCAGCAGTTTCACCCGACTAGCGGGAGGGCCAAGGGACACCGGGGAGCTGTTTTTT
13	TRBD2	.	TRBJ2-1	TRBV11-3	CASSLGRRGEQFF	TGTGCCAGCAGCTTAGGCCGGCGGGGGGAGCAGTTCTTC
15	.	.	TRBJ1-5	TRBV10-3	CAISGAEGSNQPQHF	TGTGCCATCAGTGGTGCGGAAGGAAGCAATCAGCCCCAGCATTTT
15	.	once	TRBJ1-5	TRBV28	CASSLLQGGGQPQHF	TGTGCCAGCAGTCTCTTACAGGGTGGTGGTCAGCCCCAGCATTTT
15	.	few	TRBJ1-4	TRBV19	CASSRRAGGVEKLFF	TGTGCCAGTAGTAGGAGAGCAGGCGGGGTTGAAAAACTGTTTTTT
14	.	.	TRBJ2-2	TRBV14	CASSQDRVGGELFF	TGTGCCAGCAGCCAAGACAGGGTAGGCGGGGAGCTGTTTTTT
15	TRBD2	.	TRBJ2-5	TRBV6-5	CASRDTSGHQETQYF	TGTGCCAGCAGGGACACTAGCGGCCACCAAGAGACCCAGTACTTC
17	TRBD1	.	TRBJ2-1	TRBV12-5	CASALDRGRLEYNEQFF	TGTGCTAGTGCCCTGGACAGGGGGCGTCTAGAGTACAATGAGCAGTTCTTC
13	.	.	TRBJ2-7	TRBV5-4	CASSPEGGYEQYF	TGTGCCAGCAGCCCCGAAGGGGGCTACGAGCAGTACTTC
16	TRBD2	.	TRBJ2-7	TRBV7-2	CASSLTTSGRSGEQYF	TGTGCCAGCAGCCTGACGACTAGCGGGAGGTCGGGCGAGCAGTACTTC
16	.	.	TRBJ1-5	TRBV21-1	CASRQGLGRSNQPQHF	TGTGCCAGCCGACAGGGCCTCGGTAGGAGCAATCAGCCCCAGCATTTT
15	TRBD1	.	TRBJ2-1	TRBV11-2	CASSWGDRVDNEQFF	TGTGCCAGCAGCTGGGGGGACAGGGTGGACAATGAGCAGTTCTTC
12	.	.	TRBJ1-2	TRBV19	CASSSTVYGYTF	TGTGCCAGTAGTTCGACAGTCTATGGCTACACCTTC
16	TRBD2	.	TRBJ2-7	TRBV11-2	CASSLSGTSDFYEQYF	TGTGCCAGCAGCTTATCCGGGACTAGCGACTTCTACGAGCAGTACTTC
13	.	.	TRBJ2-7	TRBV5-1	CASSIGGSYEQYF	TGCGCCAGCAGTATAGGGGGCTCCTACGAGCAGTACTTC
15	TRBD2	.	TRBJ2-7	TRBV7-2	CASSPGGVLTYEQYF	TGTGCCAGCAGCCCGGGAGGCGTTTTAACCTACGAGCAGTACTTC